The 32 T cell receptor beta chains given below trace back to one sample, sequenced in a study of read filtering for tumor transcriptome and immune sequencing. Molecular barcoded adaptors covering alpha/delta and beta/gamma chains were used on approximately 400 ng RNA. TCRdb processed the reads anew with MiXCR; each CDR3 protein has one entry. The table includes roughly 60,000 distinct CDR3 sequences, approximately 22% detected once. Sequenced input: a population of CD138-negative cells sorted from bone marrow. These receptors were collected from a donor at least 40 years old with multiple myeloma.

This clonotype was seen ten or more times. The rearrangement links TRBV20-1 to TRBJ2-3, with D possibly matching TRBD2 (5 bases). In germline, CDR1 is DFQATT, CDR2 SNEGSKA (reference sequence). Trimming stripped 5 bases from V and 0 bases from J, with 18 bases between. This CDR3 has 16 residues. CDR3 residues: CSAALWRAGSTDTQYF. The CDR3 coding sequence is TGCAGTGCTGCCCTGTGGCGGGCGGGCAGCACAGATACGCAGTATTTT.

The CDR3 sequence is CASSFRGGTSNQPQHF. DNA of the CDR3: TGTGCCAGCAGTTTTAGAGGGGGTACTAGCAATCAGCCCCAGCATTTT. This chain uses TRBV28 with TRBJ1-5; weak D call: TRBD1 (6 bases). Trimming took 3 bases from V and 0 from J, leaving 12 bases between them. Per the germline V gene, CDR1 is MDHEN and CDR2 is SYDVKM. The CDR3 has 16 residues.

In its sample, this clonotype was seen once. With a much larger clone just one base away, this may be a read error. The chain has TRBV27 and TRBJ1-1; TRBD1 is a possible D gene (5 bases). This CDR3 contains 13 residues. In germline, CDR1 is MNHEY, CDR2 SMNVEV (reference sequence). The chain's CDR3 is CASSPSLGTEASF. CDR3 DNA: TGTGCCAGCAGTCCCTCATTAGGGACTGAAGCTTCCTTT.

Notes on this clonotype: This may arise from a read error, as a much more abundant clone is one base away. The gene calls are TRBV20-1 and TRBJ2-2; TRBD1 matches at 11 bases. The CDR3 contains 16 residues. The germline gives CDR1 DFQATT, CDR2 SNEGSKA (reference sequence). The V gene end was trimmed by 3 bases and the J gene end by 6 bases; junction bases not matched to a gene: 9. CDR3 coding DNA: TGCAGTGCTAGGGATCTCAGGACAGGGGGCTCCGGGGAGCTGTTTTTT. Its translation is CSARDLRTGGSGELFF.

The rearrangement uses TRBV10-3 and TRBJ1-3; the match to TRBD1 covers 9 bases. J gave up 2 bases and V 11 bases, and 7 bases lay outside the gene matches. The CDR3 length is 14 residues. Germline CDR1 ENHRY, CDR2 SYGVKD. The CDR3 region is CAALRQGAGNTIYF. The CDR3 bases are TGTGCCGCTCTAAGACAGGGGGCTGGAAACACCATATATTTT.

This chain links TRBV7-2 with TRBJ2-7; D may be TRBD2 (5 bases). Germline CDR1 reads SGHTA; CDR2 reads FQGNSA. With 2 bases removed from V and 1 base from J, the gap between germline ends came to 9 bases. The CDR3 covers 14 residues. CDR3 DNA: TGTGCCAGCAGCTTAATACCGGGATCCTACGAGCAGTACTTC. It specifies CASSLIPGSYEQYF.

There are many counts of this clonotype. The rearrangement uses TRBV29-1 and TRBJ2-3; tentative D call: TRBD2 (5 bases). V was trimmed by 6 bases and J by 9 bases, leaving 19 bases between them. Germline CDR1 is SQVTM and CDR2 is ANQGSEA. The CDR3 length is 13 residues. The DNA of the CDR3 is TGCAGCGTGTCGGTCGCGGGCGAAGGGACGCAGTATTTT. It codes for CSVSVAGEGTQYF.

The table lists this clonotype with many counts. The CDR3 loop reads CASRGTSSIGELFF. The CDR3 nucleotides are TGTGCCAGCCGGGGGACTAGCAGTATCGGGGAGCTGTTTTTT. V usage is TRBV12-3 or TRBV12-4 and J usage is TRBJ2-2; 9 nucleotides match TRBD2. The CDR3 is 14 amino acids. J lost 7 bases, V lost 8 bases, and 8 bases had no gene match.

This clonotype was counted ten times or more. DNA of the CDR3: TGTGCCAGCAGCTCCTCCAAGGGGACAGGGACGGACGAGCAGTACTTC. It codes for CASSSSKGTGTDEQYF. The gene calls are TRBV7-3 and TRBJ2-7; 9 nucleotides line up with TRBD1. Trimming took 4 bases from V and 5 from J; bases not matched to a gene: 12. Per the germline V gene, CDR1 is SGHTA and CDR2 is FQGTGA. This CDR3 has 16 residues.

About this clonotype: A much larger clone sits a single nucleotide away, making a read error possible. This rearrangement joins TRBV5-1 to TRBJ2-3; 10 bases agree with TRBD2. The CDR3 totals 16 residues. The V gene's germline CDR1 is SGHRS and CDR2 YFSETQ. The CDR3 nucleotides are TGCGCCAACAGCTCAACCGGGACTAGCGTGTCGAATACGCAGTATTTT. As protein: CANSSTGTSVSNTQYF.

This clonotype was found many times. This chain joins TRBV20-1 and TRBJ2-1; 9 nucleotides align to TRBD2. V dropped 7 bases and J dropped 3; count of bases not matched to a gene: 7. CDR3 size: 14 residues. The germline gives CDR1 DFQATT, CDR2 SNEGSKA (reference sequence). This CDR3 reads CSVDEAGGYNEQFF. The CDR3 region has the DNA TGCAGTGTCGACGAAGCGGGAGGCTACAATGAGCAGTTCTTC.

In this sample, this clonotype turned up many times. The chain combines TRBV28 with TRBJ1-5; 9 positions agree with TRBD1. This CDR3 has 12 residues. The germline V gene encodes CDR1 MDHEN and CDR2 SYDVKM. After removal of 8 bases from V and 9 bases from J, the junction contained 5 bases not matched to a gene. Here the CDR3 DNA reads TGTGCCAGCTCAAAGACAGGGGGGCCCCAGCATTTT. Its translation: CASSKTGGPQHF. The complete variable domain, with remaining parts taken from reference TRBV28 and TRBJ1-5, reads DVKVTQSSRYLVKRTGEKVFLECVQDMDHENMFWYRQDPGLGLRLIYFSYDVKMKEKGDIPEGYSVSREKKERFSLILESASTNQTSMYLCASSKTGGPQHFGDGTRLSIL.

This clonotype has ten or more counts. CDR3 loop: CASSEVRGSHQPQHF. CDR3 coding DNA: TGTGCCAGCAGTGAAGTGAGGGGCAGTCATCAGCCCCAGCATTTT. V is TRBV2 and J is TRBJ1-5; D may be TRBD1 (5 bases). Germline CDR1 SNHLY, CDR2 FYNNEI. The ends were cut back, 1 base at V and 5 bases at J, with 12 bases in the middle. The CDR3 runs 15 residues.

To note about this clonotype: A read error may explain this, as a much larger clone is one base away. The V and J genes are TRBV6-5 and TRBJ1-2, with D possibly being TRBD1 (6 bases). The CDR3 has 16 amino acids. The germline gives CDR1 MNHEY, CDR2 SVGAGI. CDR3 amino acids: CAISYTRTDNYYGYTF. The CDR3 bases are TGTGCCATCAGTTACACCCGGACAGATAATTACTATGGCTACACCTTC.

Comment on this clonotype: Since a much larger clone is just one base distant, this may be a read error. The chain carries TRBV20-1 and TRBJ2-7; TRBD2 matches 7 bases. Germline-derived CDR1 and CDR2 are DFQATT and SNEGSKA (reference sequence). The V segment lost 3 bases and the J segment 1 base; nucleotides outside the gene matches: 9. The CDR3 is made up of 15 amino acids. CDR3 region: CSARAPAGKSYEQYF. DNA of the CDR3: TGCAGTGCTAGGGCCCCAGCGGGGAAGTCCTACGAGCAGTACTTC.

The gene calls are TRBV20-1 and TRBJ2-7; TRBD2 matches 15 bases. The CDR3 extends over 17 amino acids. The J segment lost 0 bases and the V segment lost 6 bases, leaving 9 bases of the junction unmatched. CDR1 is DFQATT, CDR2 SNEGSKA, per germline (reference sequence). CDR3 sequence: CSAPGLAGGQSSYEQYF. The CDR3 DNA follows: TGCAGTGCCCCGGGACTAGCGGGAGGACAAAGCTCCTACGAGCAGTACTTC.

This clonotype was counted only a few times. This chain uses TRBV2 with TRBJ2-7; D is possibly TRBD2 (5 bases). CDR1 is SNHLY, CDR2 FYNNEI, per germline. CDR3 length equals 14 residues. Trimming removed 1 base from V and 2 bases from J, with 9 bases in between. CDR3 residues: CASSEVSATYEQYF. For the CDR3, the DNA is TGTGCCAGCAGTGAAGTTAGCGCCACCTACGAGCAGTACTTC.

Turning to this clonotype: A much larger clone lies a single base off, so this may be a read error. The gene calls are TRBV12-3 or TRBV12-4 and TRBJ1-1; D remains unclear. V was shortened by 4 bases and J by 3 bases, with 9 bases between the two germline ends. The CDR3 runs 13 residues. The CDR3 loop is CASSSIMDTEAFF. CDR3 DNA sequence: TGTGCCAGCAGTTCCATCATGGACACTGAAGCTTTCTTT.

This clonotype was recorded many times. CDR3 sequence: CASRTSQGSGETQYF. The CDR3 DNA reads as TGTGCCAGCAGAACCTCGCAGGGCTCAGGGGAGACCCAGTACTTC. The chain links TRBV28 to TRBJ2-5; perhaps TRBD1 as D (5 bases). The CDR3 is 15 amino acids. CDR1 and CDR2 from the germline V gene are MDHEN and SYDVKM. The V end was cut by 6 bases, the J end by 5 bases, with 19 bases between.

This clonotype showed up many times. The rearrangement joins TRBV29-1 to TRBJ2-1; 9 bases line up with TRBD1. The CDR3 totals 15 residues. Germline CDR1 and CDR2: SQVTM and ANQGSEA. After removal of 1 base from V and 10 bases from J, the junction contained 11 bases not matched to a gene. CDR3 sequence (DNA): TGCAGCGTTGAAGTTGCGACAGGGGGATTGAGGGAGCAGTTCTTC. This sequence encodes CSVEVATGGLREQFF.

As regards this clonotype: A read error is possible here, since a much larger clone lies one base away. This rearrangement joins TRBV20-1 to TRBJ1-5, with D maybe TRBD1 (6 bases). CDR3 length: 15 amino acids. Germline loops: CDR1 DFQATT, CDR2 SNEGSKA (reference sequence). The DNA for the CDR3 is TGCAGTGCTAGTCTCTGGCAGGGGTCGAATCAGCCCCGGCATTTT. This codes for CSASLWQGSNQPRHF.

This clonotype occurred many times. V usage is TRBV27 and J usage is TRBJ2-1; tentatively, D is TRBD2 (6 bases). The CDR3 runs 13 residues. Germline V gene sequence: CDR1 MNHEY, CDR2 SMNVEV (reference sequence). V lost 4 bases to trimming and J lost 7 bases, with 11 bases between them. CDR3 nucleotides: TGTGCCAGCAGTTGGAGGGAAAGGAATGAGCAGTTCTTC. The encoded protein is CASSWRERNEQFF.

This clonotype was seen ten or more times. V is TRBV7-3 and J is TRBJ2-1; TRBD2 aligns across 11 bases. V lost 0 bases and J lost 4; bases outside the gene matches: 8. The CDR3 loop spans 18 amino acids. Germline V gene data show CDR1 as SGHTA and CDR2 as FQGTGA. This CDR3 reads CASSLTGVASGRYNEQFF. In nucleotides, the CDR3 is TGTGCCAGCAGCTTAACAGGGGTGGCTAGCGGGAGGTACAATGAGCAGTTCTTC.

Of note for this clonotype: A much more abundant neighbour one base away suggests this may be a read error. This rearrangement joins TRBV11-3 to TRBJ2-3; D remains ambiguous. Per germline, CDR1 SGHNT and CDR2 YENEEA. The CDR3 is 12 amino acids. The CDR3 nucleotides are TGTGCCAGGAGCTCCGGTCCAGATACGCAGTATTTT. Its protein product is CARSSGPDTQYF.

To note about this clonotype: Because it lacks the conserved phenylalanine or tryptophan at the end, this CDR3 is likely a read error. The chain joins TRBV12-5 to TRBJ2-2, with TRBD1 identical over 7 bases. This CDR3 has 20 residues. With 7 bases clipped from V and 9 bases from J, the junction kept 29 bases outside the gene matches. CDR1 is LGHNT, CDR2 FRNRAP, per germline. CDR3 residues: CASAPGQFGTDQNYKRELFL. The CDR3 coding sequence is TGTGCTAGTGCCCCCGGCCAATTCGGGACAGACCAAAACTACAAGCGGGAGCTGTTTCTT.

Here the CDR3 DNA reads TGTGCCACCTCGGGGTTTACGGCGTGGGACACCGGGGAGCTGTTTTTT. As protein: CATSGFTAWDTGELFF. The chain couples TRBV6-1 to TRBJ2-2; tentative D call: TRBD2 (5 bases). Trimming removed 10 bases from V and 3 bases from J, with 21 bases in between. The CDR3 sequence is 16 residues long. Looked up from germline, CDR1 is MNHNS and CDR2 is SASEGT.

This clonotype was seen a few times. The rearrangement joins TRBV29-1 to TRBJ2-7; D is unresolved. The V and J ends lost 7 bases and 2 bases respectively, with 12 bases between them. Germline V gene data show CDR1 as SQVTM and CDR2 as ANQGSEA. The CDR3 contains 12 residues. The CDR3 sequence: CSGGAGTYEQYF. The DNA for the CDR3 is TGCAGCGGGGGTGCCGGAACCTACGAGCAGTACTTC.

CDR3 in DNA: TGTGCCACCAGTGATTTTAGGACAGGGCAACAAGAGACCCAGTACTTC. Translation gives CATSDFRTGQQETQYF. The V and J genes are TRBV24-1 and TRBJ2-5, with 8 bases identical to TRBD1. There are 16 residues in the CDR3. Germline CDR1 KGHDR, CDR2 SFDVKD. Germline trimming cut 1 base from V and 2 bases from J; bases unmatched to any gene: 5.

V gene TRBV7-8 combines with J gene TRBJ2-2, with D unresolved. The germline V and J ends were trimmed by 0 bases and 2 bases, with 10 bases remaining between them. The CDR3 covers 16 residues. CDR1 is SGHVS and CDR2 is FQNEAQ in the germline V gene. CDR3 nucleotides: TGTGCCAGCAGCTTAGCGGGCCTCCCTAACACCGGGGAGCTGTTTTTT. Translating it yields CASSLAGLPNTGELFF.

In this sample, this clonotype turned up many times. The genes are TRBV3-1 and TRBJ2-7; D is unclear. In germline, CDR1 is LGHDT, CDR2 YNNKEL (reference sequence). V was pared by 3 bases and J by 3 bases, with 24 bases between. This CDR3 is 18 amino acids long. CDR3 region: CASSQGFMVTSDDYEQYF. The DNA of the CDR3 is TGTGCCAGCAGCCAGGGGTTTATGGTGACTTCCGACGACTACGAGCAGTACTTC.

Details on this clonotype: This may arise from a read error, as a much more abundant clone is one base away. The V gene is TRBV9, the J gene TRBJ2-5; 10 bases map to TRBD2. This CDR3 contains 16 residues. Germline V lookup: CDR1 SGDLS, CDR2 YYNGEE. The CDR3 nucleotides read TGTGCCGGCAGCCCAGGAGCTAGCGGGGGACCAGAGACCCAGTACTTC. It codes for CAGSPGASGGPETQYF.

The chain links TRBV11-2 to TRBJ2-7, with D perhaps matching TRBD2 (5 bases). The CDR3 runs 14 residues. Looked up from germline, CDR1 is SGHAT and CDR2 is FQNNGV. With 4 bases removed from V and 2 bases from J, the gap between germline ends came to 12 bases. For the CDR3, the DNA is TGTGCCAGCAGCTCGAGGAGCGGAGCCTACGAGCAGTACTTC. This gives the protein CASSSRSGAYEQYF.